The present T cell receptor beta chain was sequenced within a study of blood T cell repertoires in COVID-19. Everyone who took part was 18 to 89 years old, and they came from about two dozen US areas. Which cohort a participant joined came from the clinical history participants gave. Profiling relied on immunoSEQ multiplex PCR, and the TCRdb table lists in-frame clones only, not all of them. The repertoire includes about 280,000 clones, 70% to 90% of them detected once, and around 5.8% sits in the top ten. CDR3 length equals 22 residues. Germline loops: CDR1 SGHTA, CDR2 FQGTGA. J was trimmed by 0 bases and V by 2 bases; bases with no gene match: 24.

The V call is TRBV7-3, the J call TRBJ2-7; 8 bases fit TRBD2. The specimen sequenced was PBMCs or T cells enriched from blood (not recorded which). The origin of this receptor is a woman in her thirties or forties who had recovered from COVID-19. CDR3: CASSLPGLVLGPPAEGSYEQYF. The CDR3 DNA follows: TGTGCCAGCAGCTTACCGGGACTAGTGCTTGGTCCCCCGGCCGAAGGCTCCTACGAGCAGTACTTC.